These T cell receptor beta chains were read from a single sample in a study of OX40 agonist ivuxolimab in advanced cancers. Sequencing used immunoSEQ multiplex PCR; TCRdb keeps in-frame clones, though not all of them. The profile shows roughly 41,000 clones, more than 85% of them singletons. This specimen consisted of CD4+ or CD8+ T cells sorted from blood, obtained in a trial of the OX40 agonist ivuxolimab. These receptors came from an adult with an advanced solid tumor such as melanoma, head and neck, liver or kidney cancer. CDR3s include the opening cysteine and the closing phenylalanine or tryptophan. A D gene is named only where the DNA matches it firmly. Clone sizes are given selectively: once, few, many, or a class where the clone is expanded.

V,D,size,J,DNA,CDR3
TRBV7-9,-,once,TRBJ2-1,TGTGCCAGCAGCGCCCCCGGGACCTCCAATGAGCAGTTCTTC,CASSAPGTSNEQFF
TRBV5-6,-,-,TRBJ2-1,TGTGCCACCAGAATAGGGAATGAGCAGTTCTTC,CATRIGNEQFF
TRBV4-2,-,-,TRBJ2-3,TGTGCCAGCAGCCCCGAGGGGGGGAGCACAGATACGCAGTATTTT,CASSPEGGSTDTQYF
TRBV4-2,-,-,TRBJ1-2,TGTGCCAGCAGCCCAGGGACCCGTGGCTACACCTTC,CASSPGTRGYTF
TRBV5-6,-,-,TRBJ2-2,TGTGCCAGCAGCTTCGTGACCGTCACCGGGGAGCTGTTTTTT,CASSFVTVTGELFF
TRBV7-9,TRBD2,-,TRBJ2-7,TGTGCCAGCAGCCGTGGGACTAGCGGGAGTTACGAGCAGTACTTC,CASSRGTSGSYEQYF
TRBV9,-,-,TRBJ2-7,TGTGCCAGCAGCGCCCGAGACAGCTACGAGCAGTACTTC,CASSARDSYEQYF
TRBV6-5,-,-,TRBJ2-5,TGTGCCAGCAGGGTAGCGGTACAAGAGACCCAGTACTTC,CASRVAVQETQYF
TRBV1,-,-,TRBJ1-1,TGCACCAGCAGCCAAGATCTGCCGGGACAGGGTAAAGCGACTGAAGCTTTCTTT,CTSSQDLPGQGKATEAFF
TRBV7-3,TRBD2,-,TRBJ2-3,TGTGCCAGCAGCTTAAACCTAGCGGGAGATACGCAGTATTTT,CASSLNLAGDTQYF
TRBV4-1,TRBD1,-,TRBJ1-3,TGCGCCAGCAGCCAAGAAGGACAGGGGGCAGAGGGAAACACCATATATTTT,CASSQEGQGAEGNTIYF
TRBV10-2,-,-,TRBJ1-1,TGCGCCAGCATGATAAGGCAGCATGAAGCTTTCTTT,CASMIRQHEAFF
TRBV15,-,-,TRBJ2-3,TGTGCCACCAGCAGAGTGGACATCGGAGCAGGTACGCAGTATTTT,CATSRVDIGAGTQYF
TRBV5-1,-,-,TRBJ1-4,TGCGCCAGCAGCTTGGTGGCAGGTGAGGCAGAACTGTTTTTT,CASSLVAGEAELFF
TRBV29-1,-,-,TRBJ2-7,TGCAGCGTTGTTGTTCCCGTCCACGGTCCCTACGAGCAGTACTTC,CSVVVPVHGPYEQYF
TRBV7-9,TRBD2,-,TRBJ2-2,TGTGCCAGCAGCTTATGGCGGGGGGCGAACACCGGGGAGCTGTTTTTT,CASSLWRGANTGELFF
TRBV6-5,-,-,TRBJ2-2,TGTGCCAGCAGTTACTTTGGGGGGCTGGCCGGGGAGCTGTTTTTT,CASSYFGGLAGELFF
TRBV19,TRBD2,-,TRBJ2-1,TGTGCCAGTAACCACCCCCCTAGCGGCTACAATGAGCAGTTCTTC,CASNHPPSGYNEQFF
TRBV7-9,-,-,TRBJ1-2,TGTGCCAGCAGCTTAGGAGGGTTCGGCTACACCTTC,CASSLGGFGYTF
TRBV7-6,-,-,TRBJ2-7,TGTGCCAGCAGCTTAGAGGCAGGATCAGCCCACGAGCAGTACTTC,CASSLEAGSAHEQYF
TRBV19,TRBD1,-,TRBJ2-3,TGTGCCAGTAGTATACATGTGGACAGGCCGGGAGATACGCAGTATTTT,CASSIHVDRPGDTQYF
TRBV5-8,-,-,TRBJ2-1,TGTGCCAGCAGCTCCAGACCTTACTTGAGGAATGAGCAGTTCTTC,CASSSRPYLRNEQFF
TRBV6-5,-,-,TRBJ2-7,-,CASSYFGPPYEQYF
TRBV5-6,-,-,TRBJ1-4,TGTGCCAGCAGCTGGACAGATCTTAATGAAAAACTGTTTTTT,CASSWTDLNEKLFF
TRBV6-5,TRBD1,-,TRBJ2-2,TGTGCCAGCAGTTATACCAGGGGGCGGACCGGGGAGCTGTTTTTT,CASSYTRGRTGELFF
TRBV30,-,-,TRBJ1-5,TGTGCCTGGACCGAAGGGGTAGGGGTATTTGAGCCCCAGCATTTT,CAWTEGVGVFEPQHF
TRBV25-1,-,-,TRBJ1-1,TGTGCCAGCAGCTTTAGTTACACTGAAGCTTTCTTT,CASSFSYTEAFF
TRBV28,-,-,TRBJ2-3,TGTGCCAGCAGTTTTGTCGTGGTTCCCCTCACAGATACGCAGTATTTT,CASSFVVVPLTDTQYF
TRBV9,-,once,TRBJ1-4,TGTGCCAGCAGCGAAAAGGGGGTAGCAACTAATGAAAAACTGTTTTTT,CASSEKGVATNEKLFF
TRBV5-4,-,-,TRBJ2-2,TGTGCCAGCAGCTTGGTAGGGAACACCGGGGAGCTGTTTTTT,CASSLVGNTGELFF
TRBV18,TRBD1,-,TRBJ2-2,TGTGCCAGCTCACCATATCAGGGGGCAAACACCGGGGAGCTGTTTTTT,CASSPYQGANTGELFF
TRBV6-5,TRBD2,-,TRBJ2-1,TGTGCCAGCAGGGATATCGGGGGGTCCTACAATGAGCAGTTCTTC,CASRDIGGSYNEQFF
TRBV7-8,TRBD1,once,TRBJ2-2,TGTGCCAGCAGCTTAAGCCTGACAGGGGTGTACACCGGGGAGCTGTTTTTT,CASSLSLTGVYTGELFF
TRBV6-6,TRBD1,-,TRBJ1-4,TGTGCCAGCAGTTACCGTCTTCGACAGGGAGGGGAAAAACTGTTTTTT,CASSYRLRQGGEKLFF
TRBV27,-,-,TRBJ2-5,TGTGCCAGCAGTTTGTCGGGGGGCCGAGAGACCCAGTACTTC,CASSLSGGRETQYF
TRBV15,-,-,TRBJ2-6,TGTGCCACCAGCAACGGTCTTACCTACTCTGGGGCCAACGTCCTGACTTTC,CATSNGLTYSGANVLTF
TRBV4-2,-,once,TRBJ2-1,TGTGCCAGCAGCCAAGCGGCACTAGCCTACAATGAGCAGTTCTTC,CASSQAALAYNEQFF
TRBV4-2,-,-,TRBJ2-2,TGTGCCAGCAGCCAAGGACCTTTAGGGGACACCGGGGAGCTGTTTTTT,CASSQGPLGDTGELFF
TRBV6-5,TRBD1,-,TRBJ2-5,TGTGCCAGCTCCTATGGGACAGGGAGAGAGACCCAGTACTTC,CASSYGTGRETQYF
TRBV27,-,-,TRBJ1-2,TGTGCCAGCAGTTTATCCGACGGGAATGGCTACACCTTC,CASSLSDGNGYTF
TRBV10-1,-,-,TRBJ2-5,TGCGCCAGCAGTGAAGGGCTCCGGCAAGAGACCCAGTACTTC,CASSEGLRQETQYF
TRBV28,-,-,TRBJ2-4,TGTGCCAGCAGTTTTTTTACTAGTACGGACATTCAGTACTTC,CASSFFTSTDIQYF
TRBV19,-,-,TRBJ1-2,TGTGCCAGTTCAGAGACAAACAATAACTATGGCTACACCTTC,CASSETNNNYGYTF
TRBV29-1,-,-,TRBJ1-2,TGCAGCGTTGTTGGATATGGCTACACCTTC,CSVVGYGYTF
TRBV9,-,once,TRBJ2-3,TGTGCCAGCAGCTTTTGGGGCGGGAGCACAGATACGCAGTATTTT,CASSFWGGSTDTQYF
TRBV10-3,-,once,TRBJ1-1,TGTGCCATCAGTGAGTCCAAGGGTTGGGGCACTGAAGCTTTCTTT,CAISESKGWGTEAFF
TRBV27,TRBD1,once,TRBJ2-1,TGTGCCAGCAGTCCCTGGACAGGGGTGAAAAATGAGCAGTTCTTC,CASSPWTGVKNEQFF
TRBV5-6,-,-,TRBJ2-7,TGTGCCAGCAGACCCCAGGGGTCCTACGAGCAGTACTTC,CASRPQGSYEQYF
TRBV4-1,-,medium-sized,TRBJ1-1,TGCGCCAGCAGCCAAGACCCGGGGGGTTGGGACACTGAAGCTTTCTTT,CASSQDPGGWDTEAFF
TRBV6-1,-,once,TRBJ1-5,TGTGCCAGCAGTGAAACGGGGGCTCGGCAGCCCCAGCATTTT,CASSETGARQPQHF
TRBV27,TRBD1,-,TRBJ1-1,TGTGCCAGCAGTTTATCGGCCGGGACAGGGCCCTCGCACACTGAAGCTTTCTTT,CASSLSAGTGPSHTEAFF
TRBV4-3,-,-,TRBJ1-2,TGCGCCAGCAGCCAAGATCCTTGGCAGGGCAGCGGCTATGGCTACACCTTC,CASSQDPWQGSGYGYTF
TRBV5-1,TRBD1,-,TRBJ2-5,TGCGCCAGCAGCTGGGGAGACAGGGGGCTGGAGACCCAGTACTTC,CASSWGDRGLETQYF
TRBV28,-,-,TRBJ2-3,TGTGCCAGCAGTGTTCAAGGGTCTGAAACTAGCACAGATACGCAGTATTTT,CASSVQGSETSTDTQYF